These 14 T cell receptor beta chains were sequenced from one sample in a study of T-cell reconstitution after alpha-beta-depleted transplantation in children. Unique molecular identifiers were incorporated when the TCRbeta library was constructed. TCRdb itself ran the PCR reads through MiXCR, one entry per CDR3 protein. This table has around 70,000 distinct CDR3 sequences, approximately 10% appearing once. The sample was PBMCs, taken before TCRalphabeta/CD19-depleted stem cell transplant. The receptors shown here come from a boy younger than 18 with acute myeloid leukemia, due to receive a stem cell transplant.

This clonotype was seen ten or more times. J is TRBJ1-1 and V is TRBV12-5; possibly TRBD1 for D (6 bases). The CDR3 is made up of 13 amino acids. The V gene lost 5 bases and the J gene lost 2 bases, with 9 bases spanning the gap. From germline, CDR1 is LGHNT and CDR2 FRNRAP. CDR3 nucleotides: TGTGCTAGTGGTCTGACAGGAAACACTGAAGCTTTCTTT. This sequence encodes CASGLTGNTEAFF.

This clonotype occurred many times. This chain connects TRBV3-1 to TRBJ2-5; D gene unclear. Germline lookup yields CDR1 LGHDT and CDR2 YNNKEL (reference sequence). The length of the CDR3 is 14 residues. V lost 4 bases and J lost 7, with 16 bases in between. CDR3 in DNA: TGTGCCAGCAGCCCAACATCCTCTTCCGGGACCCAGTACTTC. It specifies CASSPTSSSGTQYF.

The gene calls are TRBV7-9 and TRBJ1-3; D ambiguous. Looked up from germline, CDR1 is SEHNR and CDR2 is FQNEAQ (reference sequence). V lost 0 bases to trimming and J lost 0 bases, with 6 bases between them. There are 15 residues in the CDR3. This CDR3 is CASSLAPNSGNTIYF. The CDR3 DNA reads as TGTGCCAGCAGCTTAGCGCCCAACTCTGGAAACACCATATATTTT.

Many counts were recorded for this clonotype. The gene calls are TRBV21-1 and TRBJ2-2. TRBV21-1 is an annotated pseudogene. CDR3 length: 14 amino acids. The DNA of the CDR3 is TGTGCCAGCACCAAGAGTGTGATTGGCGGGGAGCTGTTTTTT. The encoded protein is CASTKSVIGGELFF.

This clonotype was counted many times. The V gene is TRBV7-8, the J gene TRBJ1-5, with D unclear. CDR1 and CDR2 from the germline V gene are SGHVS and FQNEAQ. Trimming took 2 bases from V and 2 from J, leaving 7 bases between them. The CDR3 runs to 14 residues. The CDR3 sequence: CASSLHLGNQPQHF. Written as DNA, the CDR3 is TGTGCCAGCAGCTTACATCTTGGCAATCAGCCCCAGCATTTT. Looking up the rest from reference TRBV7-8 and TRBJ1-5 gives the full variable domain: GAGVSQSPRYKVAKRGQDVALRCDPISGHVSLFWYQQALGQGPEFLTYFQNEAQLDKSGLPSDRFFAERPEGSVSTLKIQRTQQEDSAVYLCASSLHLGNQPQHFGDGTRLSIL.

A word on this clonotype: A read error is possible here, since a much larger clone lies one base away. V gene TRBV6-2 or TRBV6-3 combines with J gene TRBJ2-7; maybe TRBD2 (6 bases). Germline CDR1 is MNHEY and CDR2 is SVGEGT. The CDR3 length is 15 residues. In nucleotides, the CDR3 is TGTGCCAGCGGTTACTCAACGGGGAGGACCTACGAGCAGTACTTC. This codes for CASGYSTGRTYEQYF.

Many counts were recorded for this clonotype. V usage is TRBV20-1 and J usage is TRBJ2-5; 7 positions match TRBD1. Losses at the gene ends were 3 bases for V and 1 base for J; bases not matched to a gene: 14. The length of the CDR3 is 17 residues. CDR1 and CDR2 from the germline V gene are DFQATT and SNEGSKA (reference sequence). This CDR3 is CSASSGQAPLIQETQYF. The CDR3 DNA reads as TGCAGTGCTAGCTCCGGACAGGCCCCACTGATCCAAGAGACCCAGTACTTC.

This clonotype came up many times. This rearrangement joins TRBV20-1 to TRBJ2-1; no clear D. The CDR3 runs 12 residues. V was trimmed by 1 base and J by 6 bases, leaving 7 bases between them. The germline V gene has CDR1 DFQATT and CDR2 SNEGSKA (reference sequence). The CDR3 DNA sequence: TGCAGTGCTAGAGCCGATTCCAATGAGCAGTTCTTC. Translated: CSARADSNEQFF.

The chain uses TRBV5-4 and TRBJ2-6; possibly TRBD2 for D (5 bases). V dropped 0 bases and J dropped 2 bases, with 6 bases sitting between them. Germline V lookup: CDR1 SGHNT, CDR2 YYREEE (reference sequence). The CDR3 has 15 amino acids. As DNA, the CDR3 is TGTGCCAGCAGCTTGGGGGAGACTGGGGCCAACGTCCTGACTTTC. It translates to CASSLGETGANVLTF.

This clonotype was counted at least ten times. V is TRBV28 and J is TRBJ2-1, with D perhaps matching TRBD1 (5 bases). CDR3 length: 13 residues. V was pared by 5 bases and J by 7 bases, with 12 bases between. Germline CDR1 reads MDHEN; CDR2 reads SYDVKM. The CDR3 loop is CASSRQGANEQFF. CDR3 DNA sequence: TGTGCCAGCAGTAGGCAGGGTGCGAATGAGCAGTTCTTC.

This clonotype was recorded at least ten times. J is TRBJ1-2 and V is TRBV11-2; no clear D. V lost 5 bases, J lost 3 bases, and 16 bases lay in between. The CDR3 extends over 15 amino acids. The germline V gene has CDR1 SGHAT and CDR2 FQNNGV. The CDR3 loop reads CASSVSSIPDYGYTF. The CDR3 DNA is TGTGCCAGCAGCGTTAGCAGCATCCCGGACTATGGCTACACCTTC.

This clonotype was detected many times. The J gene is TRBJ1-2, the V gene TRBV12-3 or TRBV12-4; D not certain. V was pared by 8 bases and J by 0 bases, with 13 bases between. The CDR3 is 14 residues long. The CDR3 region is CASSLGSANYGYTF. CDR3 sequence (DNA): TGTGCCAGCTCCCTTGGTAGCGCTAACTATGGCTACACCTTC.

This clonotype was recorded many times. CDR3 sequence reads: CSAPSLDSTYEQYF. The CDR3 DNA sequence: TGCAGTGCTCCATCCTTAGACAGCACCTACGAGCAGTACTTC. The rearrangement joins TRBV20-1 to TRBJ2-7, with D possibly being TRBD1 (5 bases). Between the trimmed V and J ends, which lost 5 bases and 2 bases, there was a span of 16 bases. Germline CDR1 and CDR2: DFQATT and SNEGSKA (reference sequence). This CDR3 has 14 residues.

At least ten counts were recorded for this clonotype. The chain links TRBV12-3 or TRBV12-4 to TRBJ2-7; D possibly uses TRBD1 or TRBD2 (6 bases each). Trimming removed 8 bases from V and 4 bases from J, with 15 bases in between. This CDR3 is 13 amino acids long. In nucleotides, the CDR3 is TGTGCCAGCCCTAACTCGGGGGCTTACGAGCAGTACGTC. Encoded protein: CASPNSGAYEQYV.